This T cell receptor (beta chain) stems from a study of graft-versus-host responses after intestinal transplantation. In the study overall: Recipients got multivisceral, liver-intestinal, or isolated intestinal transplants. For two to four years after anti-thymocyte globulin induction, all recipients took tacrolimus and steroids.

Data came from immunoSEQ multiplex PCR; TCRdb stores just in-frame clones and leaves some out. Found here are some 120,000 clones, approximately 93% of them singletons; the top ten hold 1.2%. Findings of the study overall: Levels of circulating GvH clones at their peak were associated with early post-transplant HvG declines. Researchers found GvH clones in recipient marrow, and some showed up first in ileum or blood.

Points on this clone: Its target is not known.

J was trimmed by 0 bases and V by 8 bases; bases with no gene match: 7. Germline V gives CDR1 SEHNR, CDR2 FQNEAQ (reference sequence). The CDR3 totals 15 residues. This rearrangement joins TRBV7-9 to TRBJ2-1; 7 nucleotides line up with TRBD2. The origin of this receptor is a human donor who was the organ donor for an intestinal transplant. Specimen: unstimulated CD8+ T cells sorted from spleen or lymph node cells, collected before transplant. The CDR3 DNA reads as TGTGCCAGCGCGGGACTACCACTCTCCTACAATGAGCAGTTCTTC. Its translation is CASAGLPLSYNEQFF. Combining the CDR3 with reference TRBV7-9 and TRBJ2-1 gives the whole variable domain DTGVSQNPRHKITKRGQNVTFRCDPISEHNRLYWYRQTLGQGPEFLTYFQNEAQLEKSRLLSDRFSAERPKGSFSTLEIQRTEQGDSAMYLCASAGLPLSYNEQFFGPGTRLTVL.